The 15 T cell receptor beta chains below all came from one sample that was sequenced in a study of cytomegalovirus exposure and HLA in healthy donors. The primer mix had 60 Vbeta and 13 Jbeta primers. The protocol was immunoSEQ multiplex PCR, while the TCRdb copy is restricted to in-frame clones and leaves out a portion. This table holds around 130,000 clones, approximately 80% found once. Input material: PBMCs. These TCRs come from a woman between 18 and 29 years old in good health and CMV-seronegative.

Written as DNA, the CDR3 is TGTGCCAGCAGCTTGGGAGGGGACATATACTATGGCTACACCTTC. The encoded protein is CASSLGGDIYYGYTF. The rearrangement links TRBV5-8 to TRBJ1-2; tentative D call: TRBD1 (6 bases). With 0 bases removed from V and 3 bases from J, the gap between germline ends came to 12 bases. There are 15 residues in the CDR3. The germline CDR1 and CDR2 sequences are SGHTS and YDEGEE.

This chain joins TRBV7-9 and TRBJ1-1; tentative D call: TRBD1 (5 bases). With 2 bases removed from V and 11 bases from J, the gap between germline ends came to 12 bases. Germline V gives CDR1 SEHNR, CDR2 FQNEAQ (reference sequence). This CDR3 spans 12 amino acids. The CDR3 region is CASSLLDTDAFF. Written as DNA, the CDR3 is TGTGCCAGCAGCTTATTGGACACGGACGCTTTCTTT.

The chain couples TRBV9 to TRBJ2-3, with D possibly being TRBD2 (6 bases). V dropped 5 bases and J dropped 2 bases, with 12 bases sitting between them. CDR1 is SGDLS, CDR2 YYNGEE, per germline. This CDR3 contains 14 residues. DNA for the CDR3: TGTGCCAGCAGAAAGGAGGGTATCACAGATACGCAGTATTTT. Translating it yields CASRKEGITDTQYF.

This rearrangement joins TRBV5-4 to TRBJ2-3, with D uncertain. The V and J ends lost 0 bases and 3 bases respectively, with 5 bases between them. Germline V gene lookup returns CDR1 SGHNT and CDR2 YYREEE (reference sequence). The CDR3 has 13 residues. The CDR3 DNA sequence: TGTGCCAGCAGCTTGGAGGAGACAGATACGCAGTATTTT. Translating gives CASSLEETDTQYF.

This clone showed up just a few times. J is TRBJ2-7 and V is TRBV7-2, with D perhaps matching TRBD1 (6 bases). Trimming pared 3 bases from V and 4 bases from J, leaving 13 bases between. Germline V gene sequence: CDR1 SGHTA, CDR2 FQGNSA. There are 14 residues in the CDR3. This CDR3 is CASSLGTPIYEQYF. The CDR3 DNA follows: TGTGCCAGCAGCTTGGGGACACCGATATACGAGCAGTACTTC.

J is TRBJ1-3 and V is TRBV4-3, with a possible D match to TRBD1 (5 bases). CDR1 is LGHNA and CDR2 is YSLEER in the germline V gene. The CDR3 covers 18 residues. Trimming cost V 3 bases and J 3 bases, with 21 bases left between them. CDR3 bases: TGCGCCAGCAGCCATTCCGTGGGGGGTTTGGGCAGTGGAAACACCATATATTTT. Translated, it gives CASSHSVGGLGSGNTIYF.

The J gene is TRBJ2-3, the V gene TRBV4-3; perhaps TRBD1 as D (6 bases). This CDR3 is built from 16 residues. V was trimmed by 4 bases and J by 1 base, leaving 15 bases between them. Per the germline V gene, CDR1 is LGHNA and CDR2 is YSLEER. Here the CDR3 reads CASSPQDSRGTDTQYF. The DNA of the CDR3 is TGCGCCAGCAGCCCCCAGGACAGTAGAGGCACAGATACGCAGTATTTT.

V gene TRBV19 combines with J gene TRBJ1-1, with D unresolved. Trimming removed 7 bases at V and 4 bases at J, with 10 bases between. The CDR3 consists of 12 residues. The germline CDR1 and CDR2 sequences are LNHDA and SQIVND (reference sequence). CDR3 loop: CASTLAGTEAFF. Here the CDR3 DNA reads TGTGCCAGTACCCTGGCGGGCACTGAAGCTTTCTTT.

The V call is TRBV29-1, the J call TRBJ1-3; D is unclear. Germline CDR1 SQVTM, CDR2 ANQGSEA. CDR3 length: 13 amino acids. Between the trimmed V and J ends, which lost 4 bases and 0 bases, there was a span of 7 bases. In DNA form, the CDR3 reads TGCAGCGTTGTTCGGGACTCTGGAAACACCATATATTTT. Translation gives CSVVRDSGNTIYF.

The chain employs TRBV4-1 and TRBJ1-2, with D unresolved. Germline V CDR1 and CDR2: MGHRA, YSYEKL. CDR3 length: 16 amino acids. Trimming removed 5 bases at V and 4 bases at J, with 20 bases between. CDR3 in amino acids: CASSDSRAAGLYGYTF. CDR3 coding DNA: TGCGCCAGCAGCGACTCGCGAGCAGCTGGCCTCTATGGCTACACCTTC.

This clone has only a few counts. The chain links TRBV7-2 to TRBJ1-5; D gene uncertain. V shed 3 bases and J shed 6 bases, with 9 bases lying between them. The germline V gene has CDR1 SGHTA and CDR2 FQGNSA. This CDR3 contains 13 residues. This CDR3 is CASSFNPSQPQHF. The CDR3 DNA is TGTGCCAGCAGCTTTAATCCCAGTCAGCCCCAGCATTTT.

As DNA, the CDR3 is TGTGCCAGCAGCTTAGATACGGTGGAGACCCAGTACTTC. Its translation: CASSLDTVETQYF. The J gene is TRBJ2-5, the V gene TRBV7-2; D not certain. Trimming cost V 1 base and J 5 bases, with 8 bases left between them. The CDR3 totals 13 residues. From germline, CDR1 is SGHTA and CDR2 FQGNSA.

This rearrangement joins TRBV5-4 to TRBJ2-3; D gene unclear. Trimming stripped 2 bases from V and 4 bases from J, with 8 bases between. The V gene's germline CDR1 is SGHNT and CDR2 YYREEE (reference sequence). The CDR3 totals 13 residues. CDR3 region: CASSFLAPDTQYF. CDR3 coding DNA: TGTGCCAGCAGCTTCTTGGCTCCAGATACGCAGTATTTT.

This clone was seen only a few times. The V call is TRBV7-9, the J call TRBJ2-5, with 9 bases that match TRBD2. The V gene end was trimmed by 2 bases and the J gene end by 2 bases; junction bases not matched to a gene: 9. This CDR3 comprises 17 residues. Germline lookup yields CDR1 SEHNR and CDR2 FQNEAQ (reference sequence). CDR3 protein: CASSLSGRLAGQETQYF. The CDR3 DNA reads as TGTGCCAGCAGCTTAAGCGGGAGGCTAGCGGGGCAAGAGACCCAGTACTTC.

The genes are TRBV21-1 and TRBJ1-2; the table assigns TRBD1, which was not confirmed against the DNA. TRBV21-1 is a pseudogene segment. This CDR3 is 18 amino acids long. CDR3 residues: CASSKGKGAEGLQYGYTF. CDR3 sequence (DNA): TGTGCCAGCAGCAAAGGGAAGGGGGCCGAGGGTCTTCAATATGGCTACACCTTC.